A single sample is the source of the 26 T cell receptor beta chains below, sequenced in a study of response to subunit inactivated influenza vaccine (dated by TCRdb to the late 2010s). Library construction relied on RT-PCR. Data came from an Illumina HiSeq 2500. Clones were called with MiXCR by TCRdb after fastp trimmed the public reads at Q25, and only in-frame beta chains were retained. Each record represents a unique CDR3 protein, reported with the most common genes and DNA among its rows. Across this sample there are roughly 460,000 distinct CDR3 sequences, with around 9.9% seen only once. Approximately 12% of the sample is held by the ten biggest clonotypes. The time point label, read with the paper, signifies: approximately 47 days after influenza vaccine administration. The sample consisted of PBMCs from blood, taken around seven weeks after vaccination. These receptors were taken from a man in his forties or fifties who received an inactivated influenza vaccine. Donor details come from another sample of the same person, matched by shared clones.

The chain has TRBV6-1 and TRBJ2-7, with a weak D call TRBD2 (6 bases). Germline CDR1 MNHNS, CDR2 SASEGT. CDR3 size: 15 residues. V lost 5 bases to trimming and J lost 0 bases, with 14 bases between them. CDR3 region: CASSRWRGSSYEQYF. CDR3 DNA sequence: TGTGCCAGCAGTCGCTGGAGGGGAAGCTCCTACGAGCAGTACTTC.

The sample holds many counts of this clonotype. The chain couples TRBV4-2 to TRBJ2-7; TRBD1 is a possible D gene (5 bases). Germline V gene lookup returns CDR1 LGHNA and CDR2 YNFKEQ. The V and J ends lost 3 bases and 0 bases respectively, with 15 bases between them. This CDR3 contains 16 residues. The CDR3 DNA follows: TGTGCCAGCAGCCACCCCCCTAAGGGGCCCTCCTACGAGCAGTACTTC. Amino acids: CASSHPPKGPSYEQYF.

This clonotype was detected a few times. The chain couples TRBV3-1 to TRBJ2-7; D perhaps matches TRBD2 (5 bases). This CDR3 region has 15 residues. CDR1 is LGHDT and CDR2 is YNNKEL in the germline V gene (reference sequence). The V end was cut by 1 base, the J end by 2 bases, with 12 bases between. CDR3 in amino acids: CASSQARGPPYEQYF. The CDR3, as DNA: TGTGCCAGCAGCCAAGCCCGAGGGCCTCCCTACGAGCAGTACTTC.

This clonotype was detected many times. This chain connects TRBV10-2 to TRBJ2-7; no clear D. V was trimmed by 5 bases and J by 4 bases, leaving 12 bases between them. Germline CDR1 WSHSY, CDR2 SAAADI. The CDR3 length is 13 residues. The DNA for the CDR3 is TGCGCCAGCAGTCTTACGGCCCAATACGAGCAGTACTTC. Translation: CASSLTAQYEQYF.

This clonotype has more than one count but fewer than ten. CDR3 sequence (DNA): TGTGCCAGCAGATCTGTGGAGACCCAGTACTTC. The encoded protein is CASRSVETQYF. The chain couples TRBV6-6 to TRBJ2-5, with D unresolved. The CDR3 spans 11 residues. Trimming removed 6 bases from V and 5 bases from J, with 7 bases in between. The germline V gene encodes CDR1 MNHNY and CDR2 SVGAGI (reference sequence).

This clonotype was detected only a few times. The chain employs TRBV11-1 and TRBJ2-3; D uncertain. Germline-derived CDR1 and CDR2 are SGHAT and FQDESV (reference sequence). Trimming removed 1 base at V and 3 bases at J, with 8 bases between. This CDR3 contains 14 residues. The CDR3 region has the DNA TGTGCCAGCAGCTTAGTCCCCTGGACAGATACGCAGTATTTT. It encodes CASSLVPWTDTQYF. The complete variable domain, with remaining parts taken from reference TRBV11-1 and TRBJ2-3, reads EAEVAQSPRYKITEKSQAVAFWCDPISGHATLYWYRQILGQGPELLVQFQDESVVDDSQLPKDRFSAERLKGVDSTLKIQPAELGDSAMYLCASSLVPWTDTQYFGPGTRLTVL.

This clonotype was observed at least ten times. The chain carries TRBV6-2 or TRBV6-3 and TRBJ2-1; the match to TRBD2 covers 9 bases. The germline V gene encodes CDR1 MNHEY and CDR2 SVGEGT. The CDR3 totals 16 residues. The V and J ends lost 4 bases and 2 bases, in that order; junction bases with no gene match: 6. The CDR3: CASSSGTSLAYNEQFF. The CDR3, as DNA: TGTGCCAGCAGTTCCGGGACTAGCCTAGCCTACAATGAGCAGTTCTTC.

The chain combines TRBV7-2 with TRBJ2-2; D is unresolved. V lost 5 bases and J lost 8, with 12 bases in between. CDR3 length equals 13 residues. Looked up from germline, CDR1 is SGHTA and CDR2 is FQGNSA. The CDR3 here is CASSPHPRGELFF. The CDR3 DNA is TGTGCCAGCAGCCCCCACCCGAGAGGGGAGCTGTTTTTT. The variable domain in full, completed from reference TRBV7-2 and TRBJ2-2, reads GAGVSQSPSNKVTEKGKDVELRCDPISGHTALYWYRQSLGQGLEFLIYFQGNSAPDKSGLPSDRFSAERTGGSVSTLTIQRTQQEDSAVYLCASSPHPRGELFFGEGSRLTVL.

This clonotype has a handful of counts. The chain carries TRBV11-2 and TRBJ2-5; 7 positions match TRBD2. This CDR3 comprises 15 residues. The V gene end was trimmed by 5 bases and the J gene end by 2 bases; junction bases not matched to a gene: 8. Per the germline V gene, CDR1 is SGHAT and CDR2 is FQNNGV. The CDR3 here is CASSIMSGGQETQYF. CDR3 DNA: TGTGCCAGCAGCATTATGTCCGGGGGGCAAGAGACCCAGTACTTC.

This chain joins TRBV6-1 and TRBJ2-7; D is possibly TRBD2 (5 bases). Germline CDR1 MNHNS, CDR2 SASEGT. This CDR3 contains 15 residues. V lost 6 bases to trimming and J lost 1 base, with 16 bases between them. This chain's CDR3 is CASSHGLPGSYEQYF. In DNA, the CDR3 is TGTGCCAGCAGCCACGGACTTCCCGGGTCCTACGAGCAGTACTTC.

Only a few counts were recorded for this clonotype. V and J are TRBV20-1 and TRBJ2-7; perhaps TRBD2 as D (6 bases). Looked up from germline, CDR1 is DFQATT and CDR2 is SNEGSKA (reference sequence). Between the trimmed V and J ends, which lost 0 bases and 3 bases, there was a span of 12 bases. The CDR3 has 14 residues. CDR3 coding DNA: TGCAGTGCTAGAGATCCGGGACTCGGCTACGAGCAGTACTTC. It encodes CSARDPGLGYEQYF.

The V gene is TRBV20-1, the J gene TRBJ1-2; possibly TRBD1 for D (5 bases). CDR1 and CDR2 (germline): DFQATT, SNEGSKA (reference sequence). The CDR3 has 14 amino acids. V lost 6 bases and J lost 1, with 15 bases in between. This CDR3 reads CSAGEGVDNYGYTF. In nucleotides, the CDR3 is TGCAGTGCGGGGGAGGGCGTAGATAACTATGGCTACACCTTC.

Many counts were recorded for this clonotype. This chain uses TRBV7-9 with TRBJ1-1; D is perhaps TRBD1 (5 bases). CDR1 and CDR2 from the germline V gene are SEHNR and FQNEAQ (reference sequence). This CDR3 region has 12 residues. The V end lost 7 bases, the J end lost 5 bases, and 11 bases lay between the germline ends. As DNA, the CDR3 is TGTGCCAGCACCCCGGGGGATACTGAAGCTTTCTTT. Translation: CASTPGDTEAFF.

This clonotype occurred a few times. V is TRBV6-1 and J is TRBJ1-2, with TRBD1 as a possible D gene (6 bases). Deletions cut 10 bases from V and 5 bases from J, with 14 bases between. Germline-derived CDR1 and CDR2 are MNHNS and SASEGT. This CDR3 region has 12 residues. CDR3 protein: CATEQGPYGYTF. The CDR3 DNA reads TGTGCCACGGAACAGGGCCCTTATGGCTACACCTTC.

There are a few counts of this clonotype. V usage is TRBV18 and J usage is TRBJ2-5, with TRBD2 matching 9 bases. CDR1 and CDR2 (germline): KGHSH, LQKENI. J gave up 5 bases and V 2 bases, and 6 bases lay outside the gene matches. The CDR3 runs 15 residues. The CDR3 here is CASSPAGGRVETQYF. In nucleotides, the CDR3 is TGTGCCAGCTCACCAGCCGGCGGGAGGGTGGAGACCCAGTACTTC. The full variable domain, with the rest looked up from reference TRBV18 and TRBJ2-5, is NAGVMQNPRHLVRRRGQEARLRCSPMKGHSHVYWYRQLPEEGLKFMVYLQKENIIDESGMPKERFSAEFPKEGPSILRIQQVVRGDSAAYFCASSPAGGRVETQYFGPGTRLLVL.

V usage is TRBV5-5 and J usage is TRBJ2-2; 10 nucleotides align to TRBD2. The CDR3 is 16 amino acids. After removal of 0 bases from V and 4 bases from J, the junction contained 3 bases not matched to a gene. Germline V gene sequence: CDR1 SGHKS, CDR2 YYEKEE (reference sequence). CDR3 protein: CASSLVVAGGTGELFF. For the CDR3, the DNA is TGTGCCAGCAGCTTGGTGGTAGCGGGAGGCACCGGGGAGCTGTTTTTT.

This clonotype was seen more than once but under ten times. The rearrangement joins TRBV4-1 to TRBJ2-5, with D possibly being TRBD1 (5 bases). Germline lookup yields CDR1 MGHRA and CDR2 YSYEKL. The germline V and J ends were trimmed by 1 base and 4 bases, with 7 bases remaining between them. This CDR3 is 13 amino acids long. CDR3 DNA: TGCGCCAGCAGCCAAGTCCAGGGAGAGACCCAGTACTTC. It is translated as CASSQVQGETQYF.

The V gene is TRBV7-9, the J gene TRBJ2-3; 9 bases align to TRBD1. The V and J ends lost 6 bases and 4 bases, in that order; junction bases with no gene match: 8. The germline V gene encodes CDR1 SEHNR and CDR2 FQNEAQ (reference sequence). The CDR3 consists of 15 residues. In DNA form, the CDR3 reads TGTGCCAGCAGGCGCCGGGACAGGGAGGCAGATACGCAGTATTTT. Translating it yields CASRRRDREADTQYF.

This rearrangement joins TRBV5-1 to TRBJ1-6; the D is unclear. This CDR3 comprises 14 residues. Germline V CDR1 and CDR2: SGHRS, YFSETQ. Trimming removed 0 bases from V and 10 bases from J, with 11 bases in between. In DNA, the CDR3 is TGCGCCAGCAGCTTGGACAGAACTGTCTCACCCCTCCACTTT. Its protein product is CASSLDRTVSPLHF.

This clonotype was seen ten or more times. The chain's CDR3 is CASSHAGPLVFEQFF. The CDR3 nucleotides read TGTGCCAGCAGTCACGCGGGACCCCTAGTTTTTGAGCAGTTCTTC. The chain has TRBV12-3 or TRBV12-4 and TRBJ2-1, with D tentatively TRBD2 (6 bases). This CDR3 is 15 amino acids long. V gave up 5 bases and J gave up 9 bases, with 20 bases separating them.

This rearrangement joins TRBV27 to TRBJ2-7; D is possibly TRBD1 (6 bases). This CDR3 contains 13 residues. Per germline, CDR1 MNHEY and CDR2 SMNVEV (reference sequence). V dropped 8 bases and J dropped 4 bases, with 15 bases sitting between them. In nucleotides, the CDR3 is TGTGCCAGCCGGCAGGGGTTCGGATACGAGCAGTACTTC. Protein sequence: CASRQGFGYEQYF.

The sample holds a few counts of this clonotype. The chain uses TRBV7-2 and TRBJ2-7; TRBD1 is a possible D gene (6 bases). CDR3 length: 18 residues. Germline loops: CDR1 SGHTA, CDR2 FQGNSA. Trimming took 0 bases from V and 3 from J, leaving 21 bases between them. CDR3 nucleotides: TGTGCCAGCAGCTTAGCCTGGCCCGACCGGACGACAGGCTACGAGCAGTACTTC. Protein: CASSLAWPDRTTGYEQYF.

CDR3 protein: CASSPPGTGFGQPQHF. CDR3 in DNA: TGTGCCAGCAGCCCGCCCGGGACAGGGTTCGGTCAGCCCCAGCATTTT. The chain combines TRBV7-2 with TRBJ1-5; 9 nucleotides line up with TRBD1. With V trimmed by 5 bases and J by 6 bases, 11 bases remained unmatched. Germline V gives CDR1 SGHTA, CDR2 FQGNSA. The CDR3 loop spans 16 amino acids. The full variable domain, completed using reference TRBV7-2 and TRBJ1-5, is GAGVSQSPSNKVTEKGKDVELRCDPISGHTALYWYRQSLGQGLEFLIYFQGNSAPDKSGLPSDRFSAERTGGSVSTLTIQRTQQEDSAVYLCASSPPGTGFGQPQHFGDGTRLSIL.

This clonotype has at least ten counts. J is TRBJ2-3 and V is TRBV7-9, with D uncertain. Germline V gives CDR1 SEHNR, CDR2 FQNEAQ (reference sequence). The V and J ends lost 5 bases and 6 bases respectively, with 12 bases between them. The CDR3 runs 13 residues. The CDR3 coding sequence is TGTGCCAGCAGCCCGAATTCGGTTGATACGCAGTATTTT. It specifies CASSPNSVDTQYF.

This clonotype was detected many times. The rearrangement joins TRBV12-3 or TRBV12-4 to TRBJ1-6; TRBD1 might be the D (6 bases). The CDR3 extends over 13 amino acids. Trimming pared 5 bases from V and 8 bases from J, leaving 10 bases between. The CDR3 region has the DNA TGTGCCAGCAGTACCCACAGGGATTCACCCCTCCACTTT. The encoded protein is CASSTHRDSPLHF.

This sequence joins TRBV4-1 and TRBJ1-2, with D uncertain. This CDR3 comprises 14 residues. The germline V gene encodes CDR1 MGHRA and CDR2 YSYEKL. The V end lost 0 bases, the J end lost 2 bases, and 7 bases lay between the germline ends. CDR3 nucleotides: TGCGCCAGCAGCCAAGAACAAGGGAACTATGGCTACACCTTC. It yields the protein CASSQEQGNYGYTF.